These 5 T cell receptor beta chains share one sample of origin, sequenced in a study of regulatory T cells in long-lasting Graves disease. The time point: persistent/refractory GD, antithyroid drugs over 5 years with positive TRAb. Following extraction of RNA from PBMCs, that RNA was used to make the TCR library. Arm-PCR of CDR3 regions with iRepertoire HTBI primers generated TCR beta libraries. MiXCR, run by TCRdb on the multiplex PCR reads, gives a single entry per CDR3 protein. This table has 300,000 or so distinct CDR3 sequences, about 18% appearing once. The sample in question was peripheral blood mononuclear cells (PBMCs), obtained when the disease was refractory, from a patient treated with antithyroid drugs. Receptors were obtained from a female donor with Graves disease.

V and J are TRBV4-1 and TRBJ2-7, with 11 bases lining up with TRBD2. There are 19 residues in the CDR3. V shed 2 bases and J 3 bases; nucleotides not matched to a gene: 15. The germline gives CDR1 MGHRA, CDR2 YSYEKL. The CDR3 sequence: CASSQNLGLAGGAVYEQYF. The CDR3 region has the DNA TGCGCCAGCAGCCAAAACCTAGGGCTAGCGGGAGGTGCAGTCTACGAGCAGTACTTC.

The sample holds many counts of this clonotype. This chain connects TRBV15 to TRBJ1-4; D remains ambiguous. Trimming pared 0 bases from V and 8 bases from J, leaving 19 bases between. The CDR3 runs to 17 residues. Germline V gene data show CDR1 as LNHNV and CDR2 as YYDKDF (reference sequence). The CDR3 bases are TGTGCCACCAGCAGAGATTATTTACCGTTAACGGTAGAAAAACTGTTTTTT. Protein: CATSRDYLPLTVEKLFF.

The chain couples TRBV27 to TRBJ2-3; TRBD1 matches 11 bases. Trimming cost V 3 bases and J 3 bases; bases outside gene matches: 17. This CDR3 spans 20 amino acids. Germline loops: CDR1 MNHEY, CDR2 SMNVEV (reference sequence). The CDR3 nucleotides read TGTGCCAGCAGTTTGCCGGACAGGGGGCCACTTACAAGGAATACAGATACGCAGTATTTT. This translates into CASSLPDRGPLTRNTDTQYF.

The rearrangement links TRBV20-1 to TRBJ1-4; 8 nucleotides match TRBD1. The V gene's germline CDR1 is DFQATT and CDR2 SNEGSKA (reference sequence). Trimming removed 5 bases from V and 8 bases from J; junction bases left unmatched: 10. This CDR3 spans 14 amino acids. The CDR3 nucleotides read TGCAGTGCTCCCGGGACAGGCGGGGGGGAAAAACTGTTTTTT. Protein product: CSAPGTGGGEKLFF.

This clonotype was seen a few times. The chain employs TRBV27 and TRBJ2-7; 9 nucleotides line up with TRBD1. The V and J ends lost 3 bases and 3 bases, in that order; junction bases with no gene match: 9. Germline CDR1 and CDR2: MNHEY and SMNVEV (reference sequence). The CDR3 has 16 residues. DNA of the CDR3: TGTGCCAGCAGTTTTTCCCCCGGGACAGGGATCTACGAGCAGTACTTC. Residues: CASSFSPGTGIYEQYF.